This T cell receptor (beta chain) came from a study of blood T cell repertoires in COVID-19. Across the study: Sources were T cells, B-cell-depleted T cells, or PBMCs; the material itself was cDNA or gDNA.

TCRdb's copy holds only in-frame clones and misses some; the assay was immunoSEQ multiplex PCR. The data contain about 230,000 clones, about nine tenths of them singletons. This CDR3 region has 15 residues. The trim removed 9 bases at V and 2 bases at J, leaving 6 bases unmatched. Germline V gene sequence: CDR1 LNHDA, CDR2 SQIVND (reference sequence). The sequence derives from a man between 18 and 29 years old who had recovered from COVID-19. Sequences were obtained from PBMCs or T cells enriched from blood (not recorded which). This rearrangement joins TRBV19 to TRBJ1-5, with 11 bases matching TRBD1. Written as DNA, the CDR3 is TGTGCCAGCGCCGGGACAGGGGGTGGCAATCAGCCCCAGCATTTT. It codes for CASAGTGGGNQPQHF. The whole variable domain, remainder taken from reference TRBV19 and TRBJ1-5, is DGGITQSPKYLFRKEGQNVTLSCEQNLNHDAMYWYRQDPGQGLRLIYYSQIVNDFQKGDIAEGYSVSREKKESFPLTVTSAQKNPTAFYLCASAGTGGGNQPQHFGDGTRLSIL.